Sequencing of this T cell receptor (beta chain) was carried out in a study of blood T cell repertoires in COVID-19. Study information: COVID-19 samples from acute and convalescent phases originated in the United States, Italy and Spain. T cells, B-cell-depleted T cells, or PBMCs supplied cDNA or gDNA.

Trimming took 7 bases from V and 1 from J; bases not matched to a gene: 6. Germline CDR1 SQVTM, CDR2 ANQGSEA. The CDR3 loop spans 13 amino acids. Per the study methods: Nucleated cell number was recorded as an estimate derived from reference gene primer amplification. Sequencing used immunoSEQ multiplex PCR; TCRdb keeps in-frame clones, though not all of them. V and J calls and clone size are copied from that table; D and trimming were computed from the DNA. This table has tens of thousands of clones, about four fifths appearing once. Sequenced: peripheral blood. The TCR comes from a man aged 65 to 85 with active COVID-19. V usage is TRBV29-1 and J usage is TRBJ1-2, with 7 nucleotides matching TRBD1. The CDR3 DNA sequence: TGCAGCGCCCCGACAGGGAATAACTATGGCTACACCTTC. Translated: CSAPTGNNYGYTF.